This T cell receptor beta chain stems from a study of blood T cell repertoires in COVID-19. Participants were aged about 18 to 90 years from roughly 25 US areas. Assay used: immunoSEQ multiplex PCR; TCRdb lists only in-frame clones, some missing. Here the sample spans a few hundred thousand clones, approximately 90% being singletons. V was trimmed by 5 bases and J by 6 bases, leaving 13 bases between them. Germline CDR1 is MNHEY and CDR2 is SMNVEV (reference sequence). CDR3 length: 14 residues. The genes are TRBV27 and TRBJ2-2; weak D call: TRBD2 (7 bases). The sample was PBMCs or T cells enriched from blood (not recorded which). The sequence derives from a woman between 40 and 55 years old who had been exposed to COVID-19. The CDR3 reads CASSTWGGPGELFF. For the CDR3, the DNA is TGTGCCAGCAGTACCTGGGGGGGCCCCGGGGAGCTGTTTTTT.